The entry below gives a single T cell receptor beta chain sequence along with its context. Germline lookup yields CDR1 SQVTM and CDR2 ANQGSEA. The V segment lost 5 bases and the J segment 1 base; nucleotides outside the gene matches: 9. This CDR3 is 15 amino acids long. TCRdb's table, derived via immunoSEQ multiplex PCR, lists solely in-frame clones and lacks some. The table includes about 230,000 clones, 75% to 90% detected once. The entry originates in a study of blood T cell repertoires in COVID-19. The genes are TRBV29-1 and TRBJ2-3; TRBD2 matches 7 bases. Sequenced: peripheral blood. The sequence derives from a woman aged 70-85 years with active or convalescent COVID-19. Here the CDR3 DNA reads TGCAGCGTTCTCGGTCTTCGGGAGGGCACAGATACGCAGTATTTT. Its translation: CSVLGLREGTDTQYF.